Shown below are 29 T cell receptor beta chains from a single sample sequenced in a study of CD8 T cells in Susac syndrome. Random hexamers were used to reverse transcribe roughly 0.45 to 1 ug of RNA. In TCRdb, the immunoSEQ multiplex PCR reads were re-called with MiXCR into one record per CDR3 protein. The profile shows over 300,000 distinct CDR3 sequences, about 91% of them singletons. Material: CD4+ T cells from PBMCs. These receptor sequences come from a human donor with multiple sclerosis.

The chain couples TRBV7-8 to TRBJ1-1; 8 bases are a match to TRBD1. This CDR3 is built from 19 residues. Germline V gives CDR1 SGHVS, CDR2 FQNEAQ. Trimming cost V 5 bases and J 4 bases; bases outside gene matches: 21. The CDR3 DNA reads as TGTGCCAGCAGCCCCAGGCCCTTCCAGGGGGCATATAGGGGCACTGAAGCTTTCTTT. Translating it yields CASSPRPFQGAYRGTEAFF.

This clonotype was observed a single time. V is TRBV10-3 and J is TRBJ2-7; D perhaps matches TRBD2 (5 bases). The V and J ends lost 10 bases and 3 bases respectively, with 16 bases between them. The CDR3 is made up of 13 amino acids. The germline gives CDR1 ENHRY, CDR2 SYGVKD. The CDR3, as DNA: TGTGCCACCCGTACCCTCGGACTCTACGAGCAGTACTTC. As protein: CATRTLGLYEQYF.

The rearrangement joins TRBV6-1 to TRBJ2-5; 7 bases match TRBD1. There are 14 residues in the CDR3. Germline V gives CDR1 MNHNS, CDR2 SASEGT. V was clipped by 1 base and J by 3 bases; unmatched bases: 2. CDR3 amino acids: CASSEEGQEETQYF. Written as DNA, the CDR3 is TGTGCCAGCAGTGAAGAAGGACAGGAAGAGACCCAGTACTTC.

This clonotype has a single count. The gene calls are TRBV29-1 and TRBJ2-1; 11 nucleotides agree with TRBD2. The CDR3 consists of 17 residues. Losses at the gene ends were 1 base for V and 4 bases for J; bases not matched to a gene: 9. CDR1 SQVTM and CDR2 ANQGSEA come from the germline V gene. CDR3 coding DNA: TGCAGCGTTGAAGGGGGGGGTAGCGGGAGGGCGTACAATGAGCAGTTCTTC. It encodes CSVEGGGSGRAYNEQFF.

The gene calls are TRBV5-4 and TRBJ2-1, with a weak D call TRBD2 (5 bases). CDR1 SGHNT and CDR2 YYREEE come from the germline V gene (reference sequence). This CDR3 spans 13 amino acids. V lost 2 bases to trimming and J lost 7 bases, with 10 bases between them. DNA for the CDR3: TGTGCCAGCAGCTTAGGGAGTAGGAATGAGCAGTTCTTC. It specifies CASSLGSRNEQFF.

This chain connects TRBV7-9 to TRBJ1-1; D call uncertain. Trimming left V 7 bases short and J 8 bases short, with 23 bases between. Germline V gives CDR1 SEHNR, CDR2 FQNEAQ (reference sequence). This CDR3 has 15 amino acids. This CDR3 is CASTPAGLVRIEAFF. As DNA, the CDR3 is TGTGCCAGCACCCCGGCTGGCCTAGTGCGCATAGAAGCTTTCTTT.

V is TRBV19 and J is TRBJ1-2; 7 bases agree with TRBD1. The length of the CDR3 is 14 residues. The J segment lost 2 bases and the V segment lost 3 bases, leaving 3 bases of the junction unmatched. Per germline, CDR1 LNHDA and CDR2 SQIVND (reference sequence). DNA of the CDR3: TGTGCCAGTAGTATGAGGGGACAGAACTATGGCTACACCTTC. Translation: CASSMRGQNYGYTF.

The chain couples TRBV5-4 to TRBJ2-5; D gene uncertain. V was clipped by 0 bases and J by 3 bases, with 9 bases between them. The CDR3 length is 14 residues. The germline V gene encodes CDR1 SGHNT and CDR2 YYREEE (reference sequence). CDR3 coding DNA: TGTGCCAGCAGCTTGGACACCTTTGAAGAGACCCAGTACTTC. As protein: CASSLDTFEETQYF.

The J gene is TRBJ2-7, the V gene TRBV2; 8 nucleotides line up with TRBD1. CDR1 and CDR2 (germline): SNHLY, FYNNEI. This CDR3 has 14 amino acids. V gave up 6 bases and J gave up 2 bases; unmatched junction bases: 6. As DNA, the CDR3 is TGTGCCAGCAGCCTGGGACAGGAGCCCTACGAGCAGTACTTC. This codes for CASSLGQEPYEQYF.

V and J are TRBV7-9 and TRBJ2-1, with 8 bases fitting TRBD2. The length of the CDR3 is 16 residues. V shed 5 bases and J 2 bases; nucleotides not matched to a gene: 8. CDR1 is SEHNR and CDR2 is FQNEAQ in the germline V gene (reference sequence). CDR3 in amino acids: CASSPRGGLAYNEQFF. The CDR3 DNA sequence: TGTGCCAGCAGCCCCCGTGGGGGACTAGCCTACAATGAGCAGTTCTTC.

The chain uses TRBV7-8 and TRBJ1-1; no definite D call. There are 14 residues in the CDR3. V lost 2 bases to trimming and J lost 7 bases, with 14 bases between them. From germline, CDR1 is SGHVS and CDR2 FQNEAQ. The CDR3 bases are TGTGCCAGCAGCTTAACCCCCGGGCTGGGTGAAGCTTTCTTT. Amino acid sequence: CASSLTPGLGEAFF.

V usage is TRBV18 and J usage is TRBJ2-1; D is possibly TRBD1 (6 bases). Trimming shortened V by 4 bases and J by 2 bases, and 12 bases separated the two germline ends. This CDR3 has 15 amino acids. In germline, CDR1 is KGHSH, CDR2 LQKENI. The CDR3 is CASSQQGSTYNEQFF. The CDR3 nucleotides read TGTGCCAGCTCACAACAGGGTAGCACCTACAATGAGCAGTTCTTC.

The chain joins TRBV30 to TRBJ1-2; no definite D call. Germline CDR1 reads GTSNPN; CDR2 reads SVGIG (reference sequence). The CDR3 has 13 residues. The germline V and J ends were trimmed by 0 bases and 10 bases, with 15 bases remaining between them. The CDR3: CAWSVLLAELYTF. The CDR3 nucleotides read TGTGCCTGGAGTGTACTACTCGCGGAGCTCTACACCTTC.

J is TRBJ2-5 and V is TRBV18; 10 bases map to TRBD2. Germline CDR1 and CDR2: KGHSH and LQKENI. This CDR3 comprises 14 residues. Trimming cost V 6 bases and J 3 bases; bases outside gene matches: 4. The CDR3 nucleotides read TGTGCCAGCTCTCCGGGACTAGCGAAAGAGACCCAGTACTTC. Translating it yields CASSPGLAKETQYF.

V usage is TRBV5-6 and J usage is TRBJ2-1; possible D gene TRBD1, 6 bases. This CDR3 spans 15 amino acids. Germline CDR1 SGHDT, CDR2 YYEEEE. V was trimmed by 2 bases and J by 3 bases, leaving 12 bases between them. The DNA for the CDR3 is TGTGCCAGCAGCTTACTTGACAGGAACTACAATGAGCAGTTCTTC. This gives the protein CASSLLDRNYNEQFF.

This chain uses TRBV29-1 with TRBJ2-5, with 7 bases aligning to TRBD1. Germline V lookup: CDR1 SQVTM, CDR2 ANQGSEA. V lost 2 bases and J lost 3; bases outside the gene matches: 0. This CDR3 has 12 amino acids. DNA for the CDR3: TGCAGCGTTGAAACAGGGGAAGAGACCCAGTACTTC. Translated, it gives CSVETGEETQYF.

The J gene is TRBJ2-2, the V gene TRBV4-3, with TRBD1 matching 9 bases. The CDR3 covers 16 residues. V shed 0 bases and J 5 bases; nucleotides not matched to a gene: 4. Germline CDR1 reads LGHNA; CDR2 reads YSLEER. As DNA, the CDR3 is TGCGCCAGCAGCCAAGAGGGACAGGGATCTACCGGGGAGCTGTTTTTT. This codes for CASSQEGQGSTGELFF.

This chain uses TRBV7-2 with TRBJ2-6, with D possibly being TRBD1 (5 bases). CDR3 size: 16 residues. Germline CDR1 SGHTA, CDR2 FQGNSA. With 1 base removed from V and 2 bases from J, the gap between germline ends came to 9 bases. CDR3 sequence: CASSLGFRAGANVLTF. The CDR3, as DNA: TGTGCCAGCAGCTTAGGGTTCAGGGCTGGGGCCAACGTCCTGACTTTC.

The V and J genes are TRBV18 and TRBJ2-3, with 10 bases fitting TRBD1. Per the germline V gene, CDR1 is KGHSH and CDR2 is LQKENI. The CDR3 contains 17 residues. The V segment lost 5 bases and the J segment 6 bases; nucleotides outside the gene matches: 14. CDR3 region: CASSSGTGVTRRDTQYF. The CDR3 DNA follows: TGTGCCAGCTCAAGCGGGACAGGGGTCACGAGACGGGATACGCAGTATTTT.

This sequence joins TRBV30 and TRBJ2-2; 10 bases agree with TRBD1. The CDR3 covers 15 residues. V lost 3 bases, J lost 5 bases, and 6 bases stayed unmatched. CDR1 GTSNPN and CDR2 SVGIG come from the germline V gene (reference sequence). The DNA for the CDR3 is TGTGCCTGGAGCACGGGACAGGGGATTACCGGGGAGCTGTTTTTT. This translates into CAWSTGQGITGELFF. Using reference TRBV30 and TRBJ2-2 for the parts outside the CDR3, the full variable domain is SQTIHQWPATLVQPVGSPLSLECTVEGTSNPNLYWYRQAAGRGLQLLFYSVGIGQISSEVPQNLSASRPQDRQFILSSKKLLLSDSGFYLCAWSTGQGITGELFFGEGSRLTVL.

The chain has TRBV19 and TRBJ1-3, with 8 bases that match TRBD1. The CDR3 extends over 15 amino acids. Germline V gives CDR1 LNHDA, CDR2 SQIVND (reference sequence). V shed 4 bases, J shed 4 bases, and the junction held 6 bases outside the gene matches. Here the CDR3 reads CASSTTGALGNTIYF. The CDR3 coding sequence is TGTGCCAGTAGTACGACAGGGGCGCTGGGAAACACCATATATTTT. Supplemented by reference TRBV19 and TRBJ1-3, the full variable domain reads DGGITQSPKYLFRKEGQNVTLSCEQNLNHDAMYWYRQDPGQGLRLIYYSQIVNDFQKGDIAEGYSVSREKKESFPLTVTSAQKNPTAFYLCASSTTGALGNTIYFGEGSWLTVV.

This clonotype was counted between two and nine times. The V call is TRBV30, the J call TRBJ1-1; 10 positions agree with TRBD1. The V gene's germline CDR1 is GTSNPN and CDR2 SVGIG (reference sequence). V lost 5 bases to trimming and J lost 3 bases; unmatched junction nucleotides: 3. There are 13 residues in the CDR3. Here the CDR3 reads CAWDRGRDTEAFF. DNA for the CDR3: TGTGCCTGGGACAGGGGGCGAGACACTGAAGCTTTCTTT.

The J gene is TRBJ2-5, the V gene TRBV12-3 or TRBV12-4; 9 positions match TRBD2. There are 16 residues in the CDR3. Trimming cost V 3 bases and J 5 bases; bases outside gene matches: 10. This chain's CDR3 is CASSFWAGGIKETQYF. The CDR3 bases are TGTGCCAGCAGTTTTTGGGCGGGAGGGATAAAGGAGACCCAGTACTTC.

The rearrangement uses TRBV4-2 and TRBJ1-5; D call uncertain. The germline CDR1 and CDR2 sequences are LGHNA and YNFKEQ. The CDR3 has 13 amino acids. Trimming stripped 1 base from V and 5 bases from J, with 6 bases between. In nucleotides, the CDR3 is TGTGCCAGCAGCCAAGGGGAGGATCAGCCCCAGCATTTT. Translation gives CASSQGEDQPQHF.

This clonotype was seen a single time. The gene calls are TRBV12-3 or TRBV12-4 and TRBJ1-1; D uncertain. The V end lost 4 bases, the J end lost 6 bases, and 15 bases lay between the germline ends. This CDR3 has 14 amino acids. The CDR3: CASSSSGGRSEAFF. The CDR3 coding sequence is TGTGCCAGCAGTTCGTCGGGAGGGCGGTCTGAAGCTTTCTTT.

The chain employs TRBV7-2 and TRBJ2-3; D may be TRBD1 (5 bases). V lost 1 base and J lost 0, with 11 bases in between. The CDR3 length is 16 residues. Per germline, CDR1 SGHTA and CDR2 FQGNSA. This chain's CDR3 is CASSLVDRLSTDTQYF. CDR3 DNA sequence: TGTGCCAGCAGCTTAGTAGACAGACTTAGCACAGATACGCAGTATTTT.

The V and J genes are TRBV3-1 and TRBJ2-2, with a possible D match to TRBD2 (5 bases). Germline assignment: CDR1 LGHDT and CDR2 YNNKEL (reference sequence). The CDR3 is 16 residues long. V lost 5 bases and J lost 4, with 17 bases in between. The CDR3 DNA follows: TGTGCCAGCAGCTTAGCGCCAGTAGTCACCACCGGGGAGCTGTTTTTT. Translated: CASSLAPVVTTGELFF.

The rearrangement uses TRBV5-4 and TRBJ2-2, with D perhaps TRBD1 (6 bases). The germline gives CDR1 SGHNT, CDR2 YYREEE (reference sequence). This CDR3 is built from 18 residues. The V gene lost 0 bases and the J gene lost 2 bases, with 17 bases spanning the gap. This CDR3 is CASSLAQGRLVNTGELFF. CDR3 sequence (DNA): TGTGCCAGCAGCTTGGCACAGGGACGGCTGGTAAACACCGGGGAGCTGTTTTTT.

The genes are TRBV7-2 and TRBJ1-2, with a possible D match to TRBD1 (6 bases). The CDR3 runs 16 residues. Trimming took 4 bases from V and 4 from J, leaving 19 bases between them. From germline, CDR1 is SGHTA and CDR2 FQGNSA. The CDR3, as DNA: TGTGCCAGCAGCTACAGGACCGGGGCAGGGGCCTATGGCTACACCTTC. This codes for CASSYRTGAGAYGYTF.